The clone carrying this T cell receptor beta chain was picked up one time. The iRepertoire nested amplicon-rescue multiplex PCR amplified TCR alpha and beta CDR3s from RNA. Using its own MiXCR run on the multiplex PCR reads, TCRdb lists one record per CDR3 protein. The table records around 120,000 distinct CDR3 sequences, approximately 26% of them present only once. The sample belongs to a study of glioma-infiltrating T cells. Germline V gives CDR1 SQVTM, CDR2 ANQGSEA. There are 13 residues in the CDR3. V gave up 6 bases and J gave up 7 bases; unmatched junction bases: 8. The sample taken for sequencing was glioma tissue, nonneoplastic brain tissue, or PBMCs (not recorded which). This receptor was identified in a human donor with low-grade glioma or glioblastoma, undergoing nonglioma brain surgery, or in good health (not recorded which). The chain is built from TRBV29-1 and TRBJ2-7; TRBD2 matches at 11 bases. CDR3 sequence (DNA): TGCAGCGTCAAGACTAGCGGGGCGAGGGAGCAGTACGTC. Protein sequence: CSVKTSGAREQYV.